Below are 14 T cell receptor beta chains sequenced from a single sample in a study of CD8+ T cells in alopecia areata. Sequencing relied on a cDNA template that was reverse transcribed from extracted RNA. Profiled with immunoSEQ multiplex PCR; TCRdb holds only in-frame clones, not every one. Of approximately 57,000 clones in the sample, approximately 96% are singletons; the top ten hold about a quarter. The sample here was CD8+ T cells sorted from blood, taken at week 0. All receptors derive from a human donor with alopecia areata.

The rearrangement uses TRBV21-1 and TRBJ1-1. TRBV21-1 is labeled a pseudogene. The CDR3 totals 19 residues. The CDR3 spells CASTKSLERGTLMNTEAFF. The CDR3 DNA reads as TGTGCCAGCACCAAGTCGTTGGAACGAGGCACCCTAATGAACACTGAAGCTTTCTTT.

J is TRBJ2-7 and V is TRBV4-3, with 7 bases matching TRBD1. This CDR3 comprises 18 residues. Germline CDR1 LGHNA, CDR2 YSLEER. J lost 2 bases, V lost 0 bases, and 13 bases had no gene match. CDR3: CASSQDLDRGRGAYEQYF. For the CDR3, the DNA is TGCGCCAGCAGCCAAGATTTGGATAGGGGGCGAGGGGCCTACGAGCAGTACTTC.

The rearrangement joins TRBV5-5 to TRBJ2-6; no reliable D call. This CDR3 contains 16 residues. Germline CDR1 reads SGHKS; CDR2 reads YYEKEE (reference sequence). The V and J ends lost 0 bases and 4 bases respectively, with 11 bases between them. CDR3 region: CASSLAHSTGANVLTF. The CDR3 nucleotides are TGTGCCAGCAGCTTGGCCCACTCCACCGGGGCCAACGTCCTGACTTTC.

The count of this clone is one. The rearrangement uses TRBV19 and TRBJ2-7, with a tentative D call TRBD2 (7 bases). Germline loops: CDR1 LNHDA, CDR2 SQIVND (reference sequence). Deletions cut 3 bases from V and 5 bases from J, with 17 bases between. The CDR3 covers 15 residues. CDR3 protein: CASSMVGGPSDEQYF. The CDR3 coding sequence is TGTGCCAGTAGTATGGTGGGGGGGCCCTCGGACGAGCAGTACTTC.

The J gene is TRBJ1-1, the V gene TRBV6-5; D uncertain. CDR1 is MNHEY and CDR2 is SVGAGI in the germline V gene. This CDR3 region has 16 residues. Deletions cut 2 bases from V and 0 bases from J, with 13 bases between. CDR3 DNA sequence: TGTGCCAGCAGTTACAGCGCCGGACGGATGAACACTGAAGCTTTCTTT. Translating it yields CASSYSAGRMNTEAFF.

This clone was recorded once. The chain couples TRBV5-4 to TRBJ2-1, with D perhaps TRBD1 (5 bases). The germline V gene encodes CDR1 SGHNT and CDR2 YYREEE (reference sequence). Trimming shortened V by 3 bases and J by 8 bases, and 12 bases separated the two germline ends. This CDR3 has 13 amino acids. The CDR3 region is CASSSVGADEQFF. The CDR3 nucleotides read TGTGCCAGCAGCTCGGTAGGGGCCGATGAGCAGTTCTTC.

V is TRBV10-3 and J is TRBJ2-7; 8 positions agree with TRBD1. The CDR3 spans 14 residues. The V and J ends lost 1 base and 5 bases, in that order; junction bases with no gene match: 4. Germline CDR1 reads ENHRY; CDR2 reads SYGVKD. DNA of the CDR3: TGTGCCATCAGTGAGTTGGACAGGGCCCACGAGCAGTACTTC. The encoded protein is CAISELDRAHEQYF.

In DNA, the CDR3 is TGTGCCAGCAACCGACGGGGCGGGGCCGAGCAGTACTTC. Amino acids: CASNRRGGAEQYF. The chain links TRBV7-9 to TRBJ2-7; a possible D gene is TRBD2 (6 bases). Per germline, CDR1 SEHNR and CDR2 FQNEAQ (reference sequence). Trimming cost V 7 bases and J 6 bases, with 16 bases left between them. The CDR3 covers 13 residues.

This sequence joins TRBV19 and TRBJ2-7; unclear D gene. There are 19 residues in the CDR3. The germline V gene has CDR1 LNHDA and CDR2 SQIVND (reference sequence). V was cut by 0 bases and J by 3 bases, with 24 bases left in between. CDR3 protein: CASSIDLSLYGSAIYEQYF. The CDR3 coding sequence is TGTGCCAGTAGTATAGATCTGTCGCTTTACGGATCAGCGATCTACGAGCAGTACTTC.

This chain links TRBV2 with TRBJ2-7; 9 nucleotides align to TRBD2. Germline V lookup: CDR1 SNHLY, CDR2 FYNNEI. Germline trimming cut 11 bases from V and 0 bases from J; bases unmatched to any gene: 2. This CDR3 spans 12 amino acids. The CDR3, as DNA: TGTGCCGCGGGGGGGGCCTCCTACGAGCAGTACTTC. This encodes CAAGGASYEQYF.

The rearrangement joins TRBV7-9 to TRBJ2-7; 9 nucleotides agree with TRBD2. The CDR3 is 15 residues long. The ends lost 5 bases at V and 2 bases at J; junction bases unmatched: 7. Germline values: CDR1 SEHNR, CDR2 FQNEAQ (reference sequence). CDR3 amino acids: CASSRPSGTTYEQYF. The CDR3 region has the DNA TGTGCCAGCAGCCGGCCTAGCGGGACCACCTACGAGCAGTACTTC.

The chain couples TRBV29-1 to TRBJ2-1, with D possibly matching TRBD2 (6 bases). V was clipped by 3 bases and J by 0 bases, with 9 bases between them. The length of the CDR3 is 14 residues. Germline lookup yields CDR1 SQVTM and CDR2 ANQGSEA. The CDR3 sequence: CSVDGGSSYNEQFF. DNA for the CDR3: TGCAGCGTTGATGGAGGGAGCTCCTACAATGAGCAGTTCTTC.

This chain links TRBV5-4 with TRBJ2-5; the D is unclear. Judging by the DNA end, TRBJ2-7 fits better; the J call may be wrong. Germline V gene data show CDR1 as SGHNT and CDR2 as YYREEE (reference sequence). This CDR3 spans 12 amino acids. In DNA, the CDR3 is TGTGCCAGCAGCTTGGGAATCTACGAGCAGTACTTC. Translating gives CASSLGIYEQYF.

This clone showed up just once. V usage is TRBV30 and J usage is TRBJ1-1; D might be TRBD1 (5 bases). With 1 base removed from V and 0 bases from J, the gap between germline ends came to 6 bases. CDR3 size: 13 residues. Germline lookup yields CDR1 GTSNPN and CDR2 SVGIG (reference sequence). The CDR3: CAWSEGLNTEAFF. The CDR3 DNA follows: TGTGCCTGGAGTGAGGGACTGAACACTGAAGCTTTCTTT.